The rows below give T cell receptor beta chains drawn from one sample of a study of blood T cell repertoires in COVID-19. TCRdb keeps only in-frame clones here, not all; method: immunoSEQ multiplex PCR. The sample contains 380,000 or so clones, approximately 87% of which appear only once. The sequencing sample was made of PBMCs or T cells enriched from blood (not recorded which). Receptor source: a woman in her 30s with acute COVID-19. Both conserved end residues are part of each CDR3. Each record gives: J gene, clone size, D gene, V gene, CDR3 DNA, CDR3 protein. The D gene is left open where the match is weak. Clone size is given for some rows only: seen once, a few or many times, or a class if the clone is expanded.

J: TRBJ2-2; size: .; D: .; V: TRBV19; DNA: TGTGCCAGTAGTATCCGCTCAGGGGACACGAACACCGGGGAGCTGTTTTTT; CDR3: CASSIRSGDTNTGELFF
J: TRBJ2-7; size: .; D: .; V: TRBV6-1; DNA: TGTGCCAGCAGTGAAGCCGCGGACACCACCTACGAGCAGTACTTC; CDR3: CASSEAADTTYEQYF
J: TRBJ2-7; size: .; D: .; V: TRBV5-1; DNA: TGCGCCAGCAGCCCGGGTCTACTAGCCGGCGAGCAGTACTTC; CDR3: CASSPGLLAGEQYF
J: TRBJ2-1; size: .; D: TRBD2; V: TRBV10-3; DNA: TGTGCCATCAGTGCACTAGCGGGGGTCAATGAGCAGTTCTTC; CDR3: CAISALAGVNEQFF
J: TRBJ1-2; size: .; D: TRBD1; V: TRBV7-2; DNA: TGTGCCAGCAGCTCACAGGGGGCGCTTCGGGGCTACACCTTC; CDR3: CASSSQGALRGYTF
J: TRBJ2-1; size: .; D: TRBD2; V: TRBV29-1; DNA: TGCAGCGTTGCGACTAGCGGTAGCTCCTACAATGAGCAGTTCTTC; CDR3: CSVATSGSSYNEQFF
J: TRBJ1-4; size: .; D: .; V: TRBV6-5; DNA: TGTGCCAGCAAACCGAGAGTTGCAACTAATGAAAAACTGTTTTTT; CDR3: CASKPRVATNEKLFF
J: TRBJ2-1; size: once; D: TRBD2; V: TRBV6-1; DNA: TGTGCCAGCAGTGAATCTGGGACTAGCGGGGTCGCCTACAATGAGCAGTTCTTC; CDR3: CASSESGTSGVAYNEQFF
J: TRBJ1-2; size: .; D: TRBD1; V: TRBV5-4; DNA: TGTGCCAGCAGCTTGGCCAGGGGGCTGGGTGGCTACACCTTC; CDR3: CASSLARGLGGYTF
J: TRBJ2-1; size: .; D: TRBD2; V: TRBV6-2/TRBV6-3; DNA: TGTGCCAGCAGTTACCCCCGGGGGGGCATCAATGAGCAGTTCTTC; CDR3: CASSYPRGGINEQFF
J: TRBJ1-2; size: .; D: .; V: TRBV3-1/TRBV3-2; DNA: TGTGCCAGCAGCCAAGGGGGAGTATGGCCGAATGGCTACACCTTC; CDR3: CASSQGGVWPNGYTF
J: TRBJ1-6; size: .; D: .; V: TRBV2; DNA: TGTGCCAGCAGCGGAACCGACAGCTCCTATAATTCACCCCTCCACTTT; CDR3: CASSGTDSSYNSPLHF
J: TRBJ2-1; size: once; D: TRBD2; V: TRBV7-9; DNA: TGTGCCAGCAGTCATAGCGGGGGGAGCTCCTACAATGAGCAGTTCTTC; CDR3: CASSHSGGSSYNEQFF
J: TRBJ1-3; size: .; D: .; V: TRBV9; DNA: TGTGCCAGCAGCGTAGGGGCTTACGGAAACACCATATATTTT; CDR3: CASSVGAYGNTIYF
J: TRBJ1-5; size: .; D: .; V: TRBV18; DNA: TGTGCCAGCTCACCAGGGGGCGGGCAGCCCCAGCATTTT; CDR3: CASSPGGGQPQHF
J: TRBJ2-5; size: .; D: .; V: TRBV12-3/TRBV12-4; DNA: TGTGCCAGCAGTTTTAGTGAGACCCAGTACTTC; CDR3: CASSFSETQYF
J: TRBJ2-2; size: .; D: .; V: TRBV19; DNA: TGTGCCAGTAGTATTGTCGGCTACAGGGTGAATACCGGGGAGCTGTTTTTT; CDR3: CASSIVGYRVNTGELFF
J: TRBJ2-4; size: .; D: TRBD1; V: TRBV5-1; DNA: TGCGCCAGCAGCCCGGAGACAGGGATGGCCAAAAACATTCAGTACTTC; CDR3: CASSPETGMAKNIQYF
J: TRBJ1-1; size: .; D: TRBD1; V: TRBV12-5; DNA: TGTGCTAGTGGTTTGAATCCCGACGGGACAGCCGTAAACACTGAAGCTTTCTTT; CDR3: CASGLNPDGTAVNTEAFF
J: TRBJ2-3; size: .; D: .; V: TRBV5-6; DNA: TGTGCCAGCAGCTTCCGGTCGGATACGCAGTATTTT; CDR3: CASSFRSDTQYF
J: TRBJ2-1; size: .; D: .; V: TRBV4-2; DNA: TGTGCCAGCAGCCAAAACATACTAACCTACAATGAGCAGTTCTTC; CDR3: CASSQNILTYNEQFF
J: TRBJ1-1; size: .; D: TRBD1; V: TRBV13; DNA: TGTGCCAGCAGCCGGGGGACCTACGAGGGGGCCATGAACACTGAAGCTTTCTTT; CDR3: CASSRGTYEGAMNTEAFF
J: TRBJ2-1; size: .; D: .; V: TRBV24-1; DNA: TGTGCCACCAGTGACCCTAACAGGGAAGCGCAGTTCTTC; CDR3: CATSDPNREAQFF
J: TRBJ1-2; size: .; D: .; V: TRBV7-2; DNA: TGTGCCAGCTTGGCCCCCCGCTTGAATGGCTACACCTTC; CDR3: CASLAPRLNGYTF
J: TRBJ2-7; size: .; D: .; V: TRBV29-1; DNA: TGCAGCTTCCGGAAGGACAATTCCGAGCAGTACTTC; CDR3: CSFRKDNSEQYF
J: TRBJ1-2; size: .; D: .; V: TRBV10-3; DNA: TGTGCCATCGGAGCAGATAACTATGGCTACACCTTC; CDR3: CAIGADNYGYTF
J: TRBJ2-3; size: .; D: TRBD2; V: TRBV7-2; DNA: TGTGCCAGCAGCCCTCCCAGAGGGGCTAGCGGGGGCTCAGATACGCAGTATTTT; CDR3: CASSPPRGASGGSDTQYF
J: TRBJ2-1; size: few; D: TRBD2; V: TRBV30; DNA: TGTGCCTGGACTAGCGGGGGGGCCCTCTACAATGAGCAGTTCTTC; CDR3: CAWTSGGALYNEQFF
J: TRBJ1-6; size: .; D: .; V: TRBV5-6; DNA: TGTGCCAGCAGCTTGGACAGGCGGCCCCTCCACTTT; CDR3: CASSLDRRPLHF
J: TRBJ2-3; size: .; D: TRBD2; V: TRBV19; DNA: TGTGCCAGTAGTATAGAGCGCGGGGGGACCACAGATACGCAGTATTTT; CDR3: CASSIERGGTTDTQYF
J: TRBJ2-6; size: once; D: TRBD2; V: TRBV4-1; DNA: TGCGCCAGCAGCCAAGAACCCGATGGACTAGCTGGGGCCAACGTCCTGACTTTC; CDR3: CASSQEPDGLAGANVLTF
J: TRBJ1-4; size: .; D: TRBD1; V: TRBV19; DNA: TGTGCCAGTAGTCCGAGACAGGGGAATGAAAAACTGTTTTTT; CDR3: CASSPRQGNEKLFF
J: TRBJ2-6; size: .; D: TRBD1; V: TRBV30; DNA: TGTGCCTGGAGCCGGGACAGTCTCTCTGGGGCCAACGTCCTGACTTTC; CDR3: CAWSRDSLSGANVLTF
J: TRBJ1-3; size: .; D: .; V: TRBV7-2; DNA: TGTGCCAGCAGCTTAAGGGGTTCGGGAAACACCATATATTTT; CDR3: CASSLRGSGNTIYF
J: TRBJ1-2; size: .; D: .; V: TRBV5-6; DNA: TGTGCCAGCAGCTTCGGGGTTTTCGGCTACACCTTC; CDR3: CASSFGVFGYTF
J: TRBJ1-1; size: .; D: TRBD1; V: TRBV6-2/TRBV6-3; DNA: TGTGCCAGCAGTAGGGACAGGGGCCTACCCCTTGAAGCTTTCTTT; CDR3: CASSRDRGLPLEAFF
J: TRBJ2-7; size: few; D: TRBD1; V: TRBV6-5; DNA: TGTGCCAGCAAGACAGGGAACTACGAGCAGTACTTC; CDR3: CASKTGNYEQYF
J: TRBJ2-2; size: .; D: .; V: TRBV9; DNA: TGTGCCAGCAGCTCCCGGTTCGGAGGGTCCGGGGAGCTGTTTTTT; CDR3: CASSSRFGGSGELFF
J: TRBJ2-1; size: .; D: .; V: TRBV2; DNA: TGTGCCAGCAGTGTTGAGTACAATGAGCAGTTCTTC; CDR3: CASSVEYNEQFF
J: TRBJ2-3; size: .; D: .; V: TRBV27; DNA: TGTGCCAGCAGTTTACGCCCCGACAGGATGAGGACAGATACGCAGTATTTT; CDR3: CASSLRPDRMRTDTQYF
J: TRBJ2-3; size: .; D: TRBD2; V: TRBV9; DNA: TGTGCCCGCCGCGTGGGCCGGGGGGGGGTCACAGATACGCAGTATTTT; CDR3: CARRVGRGGVTDTQYF
J: TRBJ2-7; size: .; D: .; V: TRBV7-2; DNA: TGTGCCAGCAGTTCCTGGGGCGCGTCCTACGAGCAGTACTTC; CDR3: CASSSWGASYEQYF
J: TRBJ2-2; size: .; D: TRBD2; V: TRBV5-1; DNA: TGCGCCAGCAACCGACTAGCGGGGGGTGCCGGGGAGCTGTTTTTT; CDR3: CASNRLAGGAGELFF
J: TRBJ2-7; size: .; D: .; V: TRBV5-1; DNA: TGCGCCAGCAGCTTGAGGAGGGGTGGGCCCTACGAGCAGTACTTC; CDR3: CASSLRRGGPYEQYF
J: TRBJ1-5; size: .; D: TRBD1; V: TRBV30; DNA: TGTGCCTGGAGTGCAAGACGGGACAGAGCATTTTATAGCAATCAGCCCCAGCATTTT; CDR3: CAWSARRDRAFYSNQPQHF
J: TRBJ2-1; size: .; D: TRBD2; V: TRBV14; DNA: TGTGCCAGCAGCCAAGAAGGGCTAGCGGGCCCCTCATCCCGGGTGAATGAGCAGTTCTTC; CDR3: CASSQEGLAGPSSRVNEQFF